This is a list of T cell receptor beta chains from one sample in a study of shared clonotypes between healthy human individuals. Profiled with immunoSEQ multiplex PCR; TCRdb holds only in-frame clones, not every one. The profile shows some 2.4 million clones, 80% to 95% of them singletons. The sample comprised naive CD4+ T cells from PBMCs. These receptors were taken from a man aged 18 to 29 in good health. Some clones in this sample may be carry-over from other donors' samples. CDR3s include the opening cysteine and the closing phenylalanine or tryptophan. The order of the fields is clone size, J gene, V gene, D gene, CDR3 DNA, CDR3 protein. The D gene is left open where the match is weak. The listing skips clone size in some rows; elsewhere it reads once, few, many or a size class.

>few|TRBJ1-1|TRBV4-1|TRBD1
TGCGCCAGCAGCCAAGGGGTAATTCTGAGGGGGCTGAGCACTGAAGCTTTCTTT
CASSQGVILRGLSTEAFF
>NA|TRBJ2-1|TRBV30|NA
TGTGCCTGGAGCCCCATCATGGTGTCGGGAACGCAGTTCTTC
CAWSPIMVSGTQFF
>NA|TRBJ2-3|TRBV29-1|NA
TGCAGCGTTGTTCAGGGCGCTTTCACAGATACGCAGTATTTT
CSVVQGAFTDTQYF
>NA|TRBJ1-1|TRBV6-5|TRBD1
TGTGCCAGCAGGAAAGAGTCAGGGGGTTTCACTGAAGCTTTCTTT
CASRKESGGFTEAFF
>NA|TRBJ1-1|TRBV6-5|NA
TGTGCCAGCAGTCGAACGCGACAGTTGAACACTGAAGCTTTCTTT
CASSRTRQLNTEAFF
>NA|TRBJ2-1|TRBV7-9|TRBD2
TGTGCCGGGAGGGAGGGGCCCTACAATGAGCAGTTCTTC
CAGREGPYNEQFF
>NA|TRBJ2-1|TRBV10-1|TRBD2
TGCGCCAGCAGTGAACGGGCGGGGGTATCCAATGAGCAGTTCTTC
CASSERAGVSNEQFF
>NA|TRBJ1-1|TRBV27|NA
TGTGCCAGCAGTTTCTCCCGGACATCCTCCACTGAAGCTTTCTTT
CASSFSRTSSTEAFF
>NA|TRBJ2-7|TRBV30|NA
TGTGCCTGGAGTTCGGGGGTAATCCACGAGCAGTACTTC
CAWSSGVIHEQYF
>once|TRBJ2-1|TRBV7-9|TRBD1
TGTGCCAGCAGCACAGGACAGGAGTTGTTTGGCAATGAGCAGTTCTTC
CASSTGQELFGNEQFF
>NA|TRBJ2-7|TRBV2|TRBD2
TGTGCCAGCAGCCTCGGGACTAGCGGTACCTACGAGCAGTACTTC
CASSLGTSGTYEQYF
>NA|TRBJ2-7|TRBV5-1|NA
TGCGCCAGCAACCCCACCGGAACAGGAGACGAGCAGTACTTC
CASNPTGTGDEQYF
>NA|TRBJ2-1|TRBV4-3|TRBD1
TGCGCCAGCAGCTCCAAGATGACAGGGGGCAATGAGCAGTTCTTC
CASSSKMTGGNEQFF
>NA|TRBJ1-1|TRBV14|NA
TGTGCCAGCAGCCAAGACCTGATCTGGGGGTTGAACACTGAAGCTTTCTTT
CASSQDLIWGLNTEAFF
>NA|TRBJ2-1|TRBV7-7|NA
TGTGCCAGCAGTTCCGCAGCTGCTTCTGAGCAGTTCTTC
CASSSAAASEQFF
>NA|TRBJ2-7|TRBV7-2|NA
TGTGCCAGCAGCCAACGGACTTCCCCCTACGAGCAGTACTTC
CASSQRTSPYEQYF
>once|TRBJ1-5|TRBV2|NA
TGTGCCAGCAGTCCTTCCCGCGGACATAATAGCAATCAGCCCCAGCATTTT
CASSPSRGHNSNQPQHF
>NA|TRBJ2-7|TRBV6-6|TRBD1
TGTGCCAGCAGCAGGATTGGACAGGTGCTATCCTACGAGCAGTACTTC
CASSRIGQVLSYEQYF
>few|TRBJ1-5|TRBV19|NA
TGTGCCAGTAGTGGGGAAAACAAGGGCGAGGGGCCCCAGCATTTT
CASSGENKGEGPQHF
>once|TRBJ2-7|TRBV5-1|NA
TGCGCCAGCAGCTTGTTTCAGGGATTTGCCTACGAGCAGTACTTC
CASSLFQGFAYEQYF
>NA|TRBJ2-5|TRBV18|NA
TGTGCCAGCTCTCAGCAGGGGACCCAAGAGACCCAGTACTTC
CASSQQGTQETQYF
>NA|TRBJ1-5|TRBV4-1|TRBD1
TGCGCCAGCATCTCGCAGGGGGGGGCTCTCGAAAATCAGCCCCAGCATTTT
CASISQGGALENQPQHF
>NA|TRBJ2-7|TRBV5-1|TRBD1
TGCGCCAGCAGCTTAGACGGGACAGGGGCGTACGAGCAGTACTTC
CASSLDGTGAYEQYF
>NA|TRBJ2-2|TRBV5-4|NA
TGTGCCAGCAGCCGTCTTACCGGGGAGCTGTTTTTT
CASSRLTGELFF
>NA|TRBJ2-3|TRBV19|NA
TGTGCCAGTAGTCTGAGGCTGAGCACAGATACGCAGTATTTT
CASSLRLSTDTQYF
>NA|TRBJ1-2|TRBV6-1|NA
TGTGCCAGCAGCGACAGTGGATATGGCTACACCTTC
CASSDSGYGYTF
>NA|TRBJ2-3|TRBV27|TRBD2
TGTGCCAGCAGTTTATCCGGGACTAGCAGGGCAGATACGCAGTATTTT
CASSLSGTSRADTQYF
>NA|TRBJ2-5|TRBV7-9|NA
TGTGCCAGCAGCTTACTCGGGGGTCGGGAGACCCAGTACTTC
CASSLLGGRETQYF
>NA|TRBJ2-1|TRBV25-1|NA
TGTGCCAGCAGTGAAGGAGGGACCCCGCACCATGAGCAGTTCTTC
CASSEGGTPHHEQFF
>NA|TRBJ1-3|TRBV7-2|NA
TGTGCCAGCAGCTTAAACAGACTCAGCTCTGGAAACACCATATATTTT
CASSLNRLSSGNTIYF
>NA|TRBJ2-7|TRBV5-1|NA
TGCGCCAGCAGCTTGGCGGCAGGGTCAGTGAGCGAGCAGTACTTC
CASSLAAGSVSEQYF
>NA|TRBJ2-2|TRBV11-3|TRBD1
TGTGCCAGCAGCTTAGGGGAGCGGACAGGGACCGGGGAGCTGTTTTTT
CASSLGERTGTGELFF
>NA|TRBJ1-4|TRBV18|TRBD1
TGTGCCAGCTCGCAAACAGGGGCGGATGCTAGGTTGGTTTTT
CASSQTGADARLVF
>NA|TRBJ2-5|TRBV9|NA
TGTGCCAGCAGCGTAGAGGGCTCTCCAGGGACCCAGTACTTC
CASSVEGSPGTQYF
>NA|TRBJ1-1|TRBV2|NA
TGTGCCAGCAGTGTCGGGTTACTCAGGACTGAAGCTTTCTTT
CASSVGLLRTEAFF
>NA|TRBJ2-5|TRBV7-3|NA
TGTGCCAGCAGCTTCGGACAGCAAGAGACCCAGTACTTC
CASSFGQQETQYF
>NA|TRBJ2-3|TRBV27|NA
TGTGCCAGCAGGAGCACAGATACGCAGTATTTT
CASRSTDTQYF
>NA|TRBJ2-4|TRBV5-1|NA
TGCGCCAGCAGCTTGGATCCGGGTTCGGGTCGCGGCATTCAGTACTTC
CASSLDPGSGRGIQYF
>few|TRBJ1-2|TRBV6-5|TRBD1
TGTGCCAGCAGCATTCATGGGGGACAGAATGGCTACACCTTC
CASSIHGGQNGYTF
>NA|TRBJ1-2|TRBV29-1|NA
TGCAGCGTTGAAGGCGCCACAGGGTTATATGGCTACACCTTC
CSVEGATGLYGYTF
>NA|TRBJ2-5|TRBV4-1|TRBD1
TGCGCCAGCAGCCACCAGGGGAGCCGGGACAGTGACTTGGAGACCCAGTACTTC
CASSHQGSRDSDLETQYF
>NA|TRBJ1-4|TRBV11-1|NA
TGTGCCAGCAGCAACGACAGTGGTGAAAAACTGTTTTTT
CASSNDSGEKLFF
>once|TRBJ2-1|TRBV5-1|TRBD2
TGCGCCAGCAGGGAATTAGCGGGACACAATGAGCAGTTCTTC
CASRELAGHNEQFF
>once|TRBJ2-3|TRBV6-4|TRBD2
TGTGCCAGCAGTGACCGTGGGGGAGGGTCCACAGATACGCAGTATTTT
CASSDRGGGSTDTQYF
>NA|TRBJ2-7|TRBV6-1|TRBD1
TGTGCCAGCACTAAAGCCGGGACAGGGGGCTACGAGCAGTACTTC
CASTKAGTGGYEQYF
>NA|TRBJ2-3|TRBV6-1|NA
TGTGCCGTATCTCGGGGACCGGGGACAGATACGCAGTATTTT
CAVSRGPGTDTQYF
>NA|TRBJ2-5|TRBV5-4|NA
TGTGCCAGCAGCTTGGCGGGGGAGCAGTACTTC
CASSLAGEQYF